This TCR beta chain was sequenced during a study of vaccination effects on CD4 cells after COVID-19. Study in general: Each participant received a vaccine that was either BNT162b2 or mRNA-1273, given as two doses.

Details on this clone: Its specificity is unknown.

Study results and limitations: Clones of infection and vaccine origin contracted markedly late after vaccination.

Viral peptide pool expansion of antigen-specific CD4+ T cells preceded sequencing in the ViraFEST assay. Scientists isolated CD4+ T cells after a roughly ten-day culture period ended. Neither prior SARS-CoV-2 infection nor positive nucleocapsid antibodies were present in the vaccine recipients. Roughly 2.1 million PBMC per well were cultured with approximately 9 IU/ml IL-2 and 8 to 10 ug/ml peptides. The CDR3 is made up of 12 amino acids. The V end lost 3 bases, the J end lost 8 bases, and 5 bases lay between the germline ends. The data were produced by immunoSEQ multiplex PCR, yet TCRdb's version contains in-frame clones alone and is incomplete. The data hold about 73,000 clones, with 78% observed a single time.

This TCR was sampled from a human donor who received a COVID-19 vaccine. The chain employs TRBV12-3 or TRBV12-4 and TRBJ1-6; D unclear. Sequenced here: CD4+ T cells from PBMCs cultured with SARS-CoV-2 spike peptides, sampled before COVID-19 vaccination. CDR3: CASSFPHSPLHF. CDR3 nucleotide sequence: TGTGCCAGCAGTTTCCCCCATTCACCCCTCCACTTT.